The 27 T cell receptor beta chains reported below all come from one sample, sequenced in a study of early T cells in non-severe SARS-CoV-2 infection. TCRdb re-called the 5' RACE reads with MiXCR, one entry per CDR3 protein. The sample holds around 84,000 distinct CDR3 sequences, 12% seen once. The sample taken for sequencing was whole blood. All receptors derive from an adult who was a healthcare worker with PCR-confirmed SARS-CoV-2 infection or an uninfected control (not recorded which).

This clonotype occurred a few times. The CDR3 sequence: CACGGDRGFYGYTF. CDR3 coding DNA: TGTGCCTGCGGAGGGGACAGGGGTTTCTATGGCTACACCTTC. The chain is built from TRBV6-6 and TRBJ1-2, with 10 bases matching TRBD1. CDR1 is MNHNY, CDR2 SVGAGI, per germline (reference sequence). After removal of 11 bases from V and 4 bases from J, the junction contained 10 bases not matched to a gene. This CDR3 is 14 amino acids long.

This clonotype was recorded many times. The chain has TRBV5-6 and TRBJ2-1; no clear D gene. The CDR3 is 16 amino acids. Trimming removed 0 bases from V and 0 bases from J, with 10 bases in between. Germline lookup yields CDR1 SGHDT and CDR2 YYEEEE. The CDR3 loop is CASSLAPPSSYNEQFF. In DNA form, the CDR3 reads TGTGCCAGCAGCTTGGCCCCCCCGAGCTCCTACAATGAGCAGTTCTTC. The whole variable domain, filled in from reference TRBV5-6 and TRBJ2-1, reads DAGVTQSPTHLIKTRGQQVTLRCSPKSGHDTVSWYQQALGQGPQFIFQYYEEEERQRGNFPDRFSGHQFPNYSSELNVNALLLGDSALYLCASSLAPPSSYNEQFFGPGTRLTVL.

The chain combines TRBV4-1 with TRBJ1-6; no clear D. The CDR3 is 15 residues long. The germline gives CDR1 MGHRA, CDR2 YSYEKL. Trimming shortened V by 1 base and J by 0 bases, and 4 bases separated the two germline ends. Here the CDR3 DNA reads TGCGCCAGCAGCCAAGGGGGCTCCTATAATTCACCCCTCCACTTT. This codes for CASSQGGSYNSPLHF.

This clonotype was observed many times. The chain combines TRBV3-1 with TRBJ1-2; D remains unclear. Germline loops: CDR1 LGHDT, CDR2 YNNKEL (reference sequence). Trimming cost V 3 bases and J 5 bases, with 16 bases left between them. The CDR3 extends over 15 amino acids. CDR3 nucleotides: TGTGCCAGCAGCCACCGGGTCCTAGGCACATATGGCTACACCTTC. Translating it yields CASSHRVLGTYGYTF. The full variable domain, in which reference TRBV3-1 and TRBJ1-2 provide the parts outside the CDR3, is DTAVSQTPKYLVTQMGNDKSIKCEQNLGHDTMYWYKQDSKKFLKIMFSYNNKELIINETVPNRFSPKSPDKAHLNLHINSLELGDSAVYFCASSHRVLGTYGYTFGSGTRLTVV.

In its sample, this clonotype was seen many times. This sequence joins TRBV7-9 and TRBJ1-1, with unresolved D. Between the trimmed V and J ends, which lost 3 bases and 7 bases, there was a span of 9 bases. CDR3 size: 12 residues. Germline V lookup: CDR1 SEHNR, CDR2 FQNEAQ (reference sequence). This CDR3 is CASSFLPGEAFF. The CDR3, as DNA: TGTGCCAGCAGCTTTTTACCTGGTGAAGCTTTCTTT.

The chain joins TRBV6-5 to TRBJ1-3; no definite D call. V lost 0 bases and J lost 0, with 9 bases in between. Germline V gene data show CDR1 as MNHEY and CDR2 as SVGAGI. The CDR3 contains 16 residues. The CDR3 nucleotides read TGTGCCAGCAGTTACTCGCGGCCTAGCTCTGGAAACACCATATATTTT. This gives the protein CASSYSRPSSGNTIYF.

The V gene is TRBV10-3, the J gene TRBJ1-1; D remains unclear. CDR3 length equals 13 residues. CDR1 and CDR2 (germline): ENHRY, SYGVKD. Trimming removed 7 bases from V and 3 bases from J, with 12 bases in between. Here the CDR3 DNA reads TGTGCCATCAATCGGGGAGAGGACACTGAAGCTTTCTTT. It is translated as CAINRGEDTEAFF.

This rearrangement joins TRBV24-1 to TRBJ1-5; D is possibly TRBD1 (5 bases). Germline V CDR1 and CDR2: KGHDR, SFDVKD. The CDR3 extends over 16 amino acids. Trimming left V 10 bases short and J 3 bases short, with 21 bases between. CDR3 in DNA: TGTGCCACGGCGGGGCGAGGGTTGGGGACCAATCAGCCCCAGCATTTT. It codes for CATAGRGLGTNQPQHF.

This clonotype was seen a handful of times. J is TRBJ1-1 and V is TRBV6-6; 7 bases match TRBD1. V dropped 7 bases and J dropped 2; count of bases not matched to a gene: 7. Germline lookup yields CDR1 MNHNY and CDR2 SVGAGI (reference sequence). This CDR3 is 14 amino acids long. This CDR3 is CASTPTGTNTEAFF. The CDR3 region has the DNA TGTGCCAGCACCCCGACAGGGACAAACACTGAAGCTTTCTTT.

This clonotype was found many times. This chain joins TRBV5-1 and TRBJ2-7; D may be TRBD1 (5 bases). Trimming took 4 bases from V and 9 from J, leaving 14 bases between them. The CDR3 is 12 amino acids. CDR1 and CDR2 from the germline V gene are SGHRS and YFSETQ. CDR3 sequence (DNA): TGCGCCAGCAGCACCCGACAGTCGCGGCAGTACTTC. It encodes CASSTRQSRQYF.

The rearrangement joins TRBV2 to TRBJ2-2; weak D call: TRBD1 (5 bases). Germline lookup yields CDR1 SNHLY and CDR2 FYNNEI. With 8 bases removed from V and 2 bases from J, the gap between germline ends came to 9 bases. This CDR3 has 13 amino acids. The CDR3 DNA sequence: TGTGCCAGCTTAACAGGAAACACCGGGGAGCTGTTTTTT. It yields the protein CASLTGNTGELFF. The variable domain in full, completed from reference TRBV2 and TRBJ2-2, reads EPEVTQTPSHQVTQMGQEVILRCVPISNHLYFYWYRQILGQKVEFLVSFYNNEISEKSEIFDDQFSVERPDGSNFTLKIRSTKLEDSAMYFCASLTGNTGELFFGEGSRLTVL.

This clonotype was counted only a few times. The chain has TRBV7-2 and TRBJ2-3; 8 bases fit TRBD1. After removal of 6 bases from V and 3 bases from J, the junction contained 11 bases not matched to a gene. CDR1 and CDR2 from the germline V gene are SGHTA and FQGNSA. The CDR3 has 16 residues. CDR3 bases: TGTGCCAGCAGTTCCGGTATTACAGGGGGAACAGATACGCAGTATTTT. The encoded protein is CASSSGITGGTDTQYF.

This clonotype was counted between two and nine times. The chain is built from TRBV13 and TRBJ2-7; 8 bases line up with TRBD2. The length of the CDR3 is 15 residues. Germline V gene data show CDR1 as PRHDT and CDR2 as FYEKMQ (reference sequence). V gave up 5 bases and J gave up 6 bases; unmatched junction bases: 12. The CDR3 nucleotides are TGTGCCAGCAGCACAACCGGGACTAGTCCTCCCGAGCAGTACTTC. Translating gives CASSTTGTSPPEQYF.

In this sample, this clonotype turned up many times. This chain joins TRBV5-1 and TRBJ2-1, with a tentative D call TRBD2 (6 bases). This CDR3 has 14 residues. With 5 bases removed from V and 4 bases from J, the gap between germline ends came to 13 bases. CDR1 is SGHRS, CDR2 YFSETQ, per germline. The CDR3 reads CASRERAQYNEQFF. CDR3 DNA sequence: TGCGCCAGCAGGGAGCGGGCCCAGTACAATGAGCAGTTCTTC. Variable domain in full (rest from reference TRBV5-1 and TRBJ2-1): KAGVTQTPRYLIKTRGQQVTLSCSPISGHRSVSWYQQTPGQGLQFLFEYFSETQRNKGNFPGRFSGRQFSNSRSEMNVSTLELGDSALYLCASRERAQYNEQFFGPGTRLTVL.

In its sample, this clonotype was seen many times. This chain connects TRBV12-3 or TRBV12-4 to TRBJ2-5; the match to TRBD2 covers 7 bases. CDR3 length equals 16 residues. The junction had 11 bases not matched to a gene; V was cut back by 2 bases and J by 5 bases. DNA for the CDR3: TGTGCCAGCAGTTTAAGTACTCCGCTAGCGGAGGAGACCCAGTACTTC. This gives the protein CASSLSTPLAEETQYF.

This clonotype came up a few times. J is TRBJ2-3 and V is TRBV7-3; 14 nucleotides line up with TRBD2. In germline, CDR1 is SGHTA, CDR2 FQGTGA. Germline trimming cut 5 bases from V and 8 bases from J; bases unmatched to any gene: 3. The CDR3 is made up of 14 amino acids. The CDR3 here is CASSLGTSGSTQYF. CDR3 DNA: TGTGCCAGCAGCCTAGGGACTAGCGGGAGTACGCAGTATTTT. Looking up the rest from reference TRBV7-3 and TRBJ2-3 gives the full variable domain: GAGVSQTPSNKVTEKGKYVELRCDPISGHTALYWYRQSLGQGPEFLIYFQGTGAADDSGLPNDRFFAVRPEGSVSTLKIQRTERGDSAVYLCASSLGTSGSTQYFGPGTRLTVL.

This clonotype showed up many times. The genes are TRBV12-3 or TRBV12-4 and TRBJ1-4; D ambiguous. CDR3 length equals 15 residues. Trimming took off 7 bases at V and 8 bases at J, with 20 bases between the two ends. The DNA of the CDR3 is TGTGCCAGCACTAGCAAGGTTCCGCCTTGGGAAAAACTGTTTTTT. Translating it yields CASTSKVPPWEKLFF.

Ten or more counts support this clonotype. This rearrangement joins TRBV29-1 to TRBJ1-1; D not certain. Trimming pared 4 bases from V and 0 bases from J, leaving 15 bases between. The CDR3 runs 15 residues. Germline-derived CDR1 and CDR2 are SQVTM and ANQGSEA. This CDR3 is CSVVPNSGLNTEAFF. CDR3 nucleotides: TGCAGCGTTGTCCCCAATAGTGGATTGAACACTGAAGCTTTCTTT.

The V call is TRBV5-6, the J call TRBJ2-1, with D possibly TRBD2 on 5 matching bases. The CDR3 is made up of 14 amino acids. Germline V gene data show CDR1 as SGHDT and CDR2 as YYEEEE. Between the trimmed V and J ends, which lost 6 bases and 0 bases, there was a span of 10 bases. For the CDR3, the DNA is TGTGCCAGCACCTGGACTGGCTCCTACAATGAGCAGTTCTTC. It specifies CASTWTGSYNEQFF.

As DNA, the CDR3 is TGTGCCAGCGGGGACAACTCCTACGAGCAGTACTTC. It translates to CASGDNSYEQYF. This chain joins TRBV2 and TRBJ2-7, with D possibly TRBD1 on 6 matching bases. V was cut by 8 bases and J by 0 bases, with 8 bases left in between. The CDR3 is 12 residues long. Per the germline V gene, CDR1 is SNHLY and CDR2 is FYNNEI. Variable domain in full (rest from reference TRBV2 and TRBJ2-7): EPEVTQTPSHQVTQMGQEVILRCVPISNHLYFYWYRQILGQKVEFLVSFYNNEISEKSEIFDDQFSVERPDGSNFTLKIRSTKLEDSAMYFCASGDNSYEQYFGPGTRLTVT.

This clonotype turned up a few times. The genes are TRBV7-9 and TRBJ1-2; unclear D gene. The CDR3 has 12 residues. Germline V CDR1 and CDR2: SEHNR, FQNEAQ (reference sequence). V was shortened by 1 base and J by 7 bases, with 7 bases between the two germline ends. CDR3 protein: CASSLVQGGYTF. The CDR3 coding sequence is TGTGCCAGCAGCTTAGTTCAAGGTGGCTACACCTTC. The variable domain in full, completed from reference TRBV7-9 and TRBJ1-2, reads DTGVSQNPRHKITKRGQNVTFRCDPISEHNRLYWYRQTLGQGPEFLTYFQNEAQLEKSRLLSDRFSAERPKGSFSTLEIQRTEQGDSAMYLCASSLVQGGYTFGSGTRLTVV.

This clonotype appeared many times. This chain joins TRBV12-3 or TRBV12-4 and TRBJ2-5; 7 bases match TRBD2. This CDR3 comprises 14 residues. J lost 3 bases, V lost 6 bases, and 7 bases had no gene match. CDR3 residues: CASRGRGLEETQYF. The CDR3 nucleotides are TGTGCCAGCAGGGGGAGGGGACTGGAAGAGACCCAGTACTTC.

The CDR3 region has the DNA TGTGCCAGCAGCTTACTTCTAAGCCACGAGCAGTACTTC. Its translation is CASSLLLSHEQYF. The J gene is TRBJ2-7, the V gene TRBV7-9, with D hard to call. In germline, CDR1 is SEHNR, CDR2 FQNEAQ (reference sequence). Trimming took 2 bases from V and 5 from J, leaving 10 bases between them. The CDR3 is 13 amino acids.

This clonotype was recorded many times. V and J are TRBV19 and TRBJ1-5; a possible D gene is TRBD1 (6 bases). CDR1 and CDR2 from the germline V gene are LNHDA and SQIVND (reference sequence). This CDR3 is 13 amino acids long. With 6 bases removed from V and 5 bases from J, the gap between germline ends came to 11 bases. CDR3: CASSWDTYQPQHF. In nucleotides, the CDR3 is TGTGCCAGTAGCTGGGACACCTATCAGCCCCAGCATTTT.

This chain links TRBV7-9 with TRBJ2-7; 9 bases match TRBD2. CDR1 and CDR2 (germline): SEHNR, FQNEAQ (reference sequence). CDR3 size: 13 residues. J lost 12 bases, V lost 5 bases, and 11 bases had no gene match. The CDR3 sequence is CASSRPDLAGSYF. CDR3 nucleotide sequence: TGTGCCAGCAGCCGCCCTGATCTAGCGGGATCGTACTTC.

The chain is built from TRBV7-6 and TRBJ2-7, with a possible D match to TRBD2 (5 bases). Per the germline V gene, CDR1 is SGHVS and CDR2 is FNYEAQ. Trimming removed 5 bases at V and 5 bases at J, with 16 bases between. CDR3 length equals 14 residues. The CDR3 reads CASSRSGTGNEQYF. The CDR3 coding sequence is TGTGCCAGCAGCCGGTCGGGTACGGGAAACGAGCAGTACTTC.

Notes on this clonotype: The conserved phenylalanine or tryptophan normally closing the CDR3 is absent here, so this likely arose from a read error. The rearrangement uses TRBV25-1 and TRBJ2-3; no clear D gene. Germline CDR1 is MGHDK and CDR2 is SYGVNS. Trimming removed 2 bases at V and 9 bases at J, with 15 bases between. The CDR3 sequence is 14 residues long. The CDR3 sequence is CASSERYPTRTQYS. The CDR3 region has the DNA TGTGCCAGCAGTGAAAGGTACCCCACCAGGACGCAGTATTCT.